The 18 T cell receptor beta chains below were found in one sample sequenced in a study of shared clonotypes between healthy human individuals. Assay used: immunoSEQ multiplex PCR; TCRdb lists only in-frame clones, some missing. The repertoire consists of more than 500,000 clones, with 95% to 97% occurring once and the leading ten covering approximately 0.06%. The sequencing sample was made of naive CD4+ T cells sorted from blood. Documented subset: CD45RA+ positively selected. Receptors were obtained from a woman in her twenties or thirties in good health.

Comment on this clone: Additional DNA sequences in this sample encode the identical CDR3. The chain joins TRBV5-1 to TRBJ2-7; D gene uncertain. This CDR3 is 9 amino acids long. The V and J ends lost 6 bases and 4 bases respectively, with 2 bases between them. From germline, CDR1 is SGHRS and CDR2 YFSETQ. CDR3 sequence reads: CASTYEQYF. CDR3 DNA sequence: TGCGCCAGCACATACGAGCAGTACTTC.

The chain combines TRBV28 with TRBJ2-7; possible D gene TRBD1, 7 bases. The ends were cut back, 6 bases at V and 3 bases at J, with 15 bases in the middle. Germline V CDR1 and CDR2: MDHEN, SYDVKM. The CDR3 has 14 residues. CDR3 coding DNA: TGTGCCAGCAGACGCCAGGGGGGATTCTACGAGCAGTACTTC. This translates into CASRRQGGFYEQYF.

V gene TRBV7-6 combines with J gene TRBJ2-7, with 7 bases fitting TRBD1. The ends lost 0 bases at V and 4 bases at J; junction bases unmatched: 6. Looked up from germline, CDR1 is SGHVS and CDR2 is FNYEAQ. CDR3 size: 15 residues. CDR3 nucleotides: TGTGCCAGCAGCTTAGCGGCAGGGGGAAAGTACGAGCAGTACTTC. It yields the protein CASSLAAGGKYEQYF.

The chain has TRBV2 and TRBJ2-1; 7 bases map to TRBD2. The ends lost 6 bases at V and 0 bases at J; junction bases unmatched: 5. In germline, CDR1 is SNHLY, CDR2 FYNNEI. The CDR3 has 15 residues. Written as DNA, the CDR3 is TGTGCCAGCAGAGGGACTACGAGCTCCTACAATGAGCAGTTCTTC. Its protein product is CASRGTTSSYNEQFF.

Details on this clone: A read error may account for a junction end that differs from germline. The chain has TRBV7-9 and TRBJ2-5, with D perhaps TRBD1 or TRBD2 (5 bases each). In germline, CDR1 is SEHNR, CDR2 FQNEAQ (reference sequence). This CDR3 has 13 amino acids. CDR3 loop: CASCLGPQETQYF. The DNA for the CDR3 is TGTGCCAGCTGCTTGGGACCCCAAGAGACCCAGTACTTC.

The chain has TRBV5-1 and TRBJ2-1; 9 nucleotides align to TRBD2. J lost 6 bases, V lost 4 bases, and 8 bases had no gene match. CDR3 size: 15 residues. Germline CDR1 SGHRS, CDR2 YFSETQ. The CDR3 protein is CASSGASGRPNEQFF. The DNA of the CDR3 is TGCGCCAGCAGCGGCGCGAGCGGGAGGCCCAATGAGCAGTTCTTC.

The chain carries TRBV6-1 and TRBJ2-3; perhaps TRBD1 as D (6 bases). V lost 6 bases and J lost 5, with 12 bases in between. There are 13 residues in the CDR3. Germline values: CDR1 MNHNS, CDR2 SASEGT. This chain's CDR3 is CASRSTGKDTQYF. The CDR3 coding sequence is TGTGCCAGCAGATCTACAGGGAAAGATACGCAGTATTTT.

This rearrangement joins TRBV4-1 to TRBJ2-2; D ambiguous. CDR3 length: 13 amino acids. Trimming left V 5 bases short and J 3 bases short, with 7 bases between. CDR1 MGHRA and CDR2 YSYEKL come from the germline V gene. In DNA form, the CDR3 reads TGCGCCAGCAGCTCAGGCTACACCGGGGAGCTGTTTTTT. Residues: CASSSGYTGELFF.

The chain joins TRBV28 to TRBJ1-5, with unresolved D. V was cut by 6 bases and J by 7 bases, with 16 bases left in between. CDR1 is MDHEN, CDR2 SYDVKM, per germline. This CDR3 comprises 14 residues. For the CDR3, the DNA is TGTGCCAGCAGCTCTCCAGAGGGCGGGCAGCCCCAGCATTTT. Amino acids: CASSSPEGGQPQHF. Based on the CDR3 plus reference TRBV28 and TRBJ1-5, the full variable domain is DVKVTQSSRYLVKRTGEKVFLECVQDMDHENMFWYRQDPGLGLRLIYFSYDVKMKEKGDIPEGYSVSREKKERFSLILESASTNQTSMYLCASSSPEGGQPQHFGDGTRLSIL.

The gene calls are TRBV19 and TRBJ1-6; 9 bases align to TRBD1. Germline V gene sequence: CDR1 LNHDA, CDR2 SQIVND (reference sequence). This CDR3 has 13 residues. Germline trimming cut 8 bases from V and 8 bases from J; bases unmatched to any gene: 4. The CDR3, as DNA: TGTGCCAGTGGGGACAGGGCGGATTCACCCCTCCACTTT. Translation gives CASGDRADSPLHF.

The J gene is TRBJ2-7, the V gene TRBV6-5, with 7 nucleotides matching TRBD1. CDR1 is MNHEY, CDR2 SVGAGI, per germline. The ends lost 2 bases at V and 1 base at J; junction bases unmatched: 2. The CDR3 loop spans 14 amino acids. CDR3 coding DNA: TGTGCCAGCAGTTACGACAGGGTATCCTACGAGCAGTACTTC. It specifies CASSYDRVSYEQYF.

V gene TRBV2 combines with J gene TRBJ1-1, with a possible D match to TRBD1 (5 bases). Germline values: CDR1 SNHLY, CDR2 FYNNEI. Trimming cost V 9 bases and J 1 base, with 9 bases left between them. The CDR3 covers 12 residues. The CDR3 DNA reads TGTGCCAGTGGTACAGGGAACACTGAAGCTTTCTTT. Encoded protein: CASGTGNTEAFF.

This chain uses TRBV6-5 with TRBJ1-4; D gene uncertain. The CDR3 spans 14 residues. Germline assignment: CDR1 MNHEY and CDR2 SVGAGI. The V and J ends lost 8 bases and 11 bases respectively, with 21 bases between them. This CDR3 reads CASGPRSPGHKLFF. The CDR3 DNA follows: TGTGCCAGCGGGCCAAGATCACCGGGCCACAAACTGTTTTTT.

This chain joins TRBV4-2 and TRBJ2-3; no clear D. Trimming shortened V by 1 base and J by 2 bases, and 4 bases separated the two germline ends. Looked up from germline, CDR1 is LGHNA and CDR2 is YNFKEQ. This CDR3 comprises 13 residues. The CDR3 sequence: CASSQVSTDTQYF. CDR3 DNA: TGTGCCAGCAGCCAAGTTTCCACAGATACGCAGTATTTT.

The chain employs TRBV2 and TRBJ1-5; no reliable D call. V lost 7 bases and J lost 4, with 14 bases in between. The CDR3 loop spans 14 amino acids. Germline loops: CDR1 SNHLY, CDR2 FYNNEI. The CDR3 DNA is TGTGCCAGCAATCCCGGAGCATTGAATCAGCCCCAGCATTTT. It is translated as CASNPGALNQPQHF.

The rearrangement links TRBV19 to TRBJ2-1; 11 positions match TRBD2. Trimming removed 4 bases from V and 6 bases from J; junction bases left unmatched: 11. The CDR3 length is 17 residues. Germline CDR1 reads LNHDA; CDR2 reads SQIVND (reference sequence). Here the CDR3 reads CASSRKLTSGGTNEQFF. DNA of the CDR3: TGTGCCAGTAGTAGAAAACTTACTAGCGGGGGTACCAATGAGCAGTTCTTC.

To note about this clone: At the DNA level, this CDR3 is encoded by other sequences in the same sample as well. The J gene is TRBJ2-7, the V gene TRBV28; 8 bases align to TRBD1. The germline V gene encodes CDR1 MDHEN and CDR2 SYDVKM. The V and J ends lost 2 bases and 7 bases, in that order; junction bases with no gene match: 4. The CDR3 is 13 residues long. The chain's CDR3 is CASSLGTGREQYF. For the CDR3, the DNA is TGTGCCAGCAGTTTAGGGACAGGACGAGAGCAGTACTTC.

Here the CDR3 DNA reads TGTGCCACCAGCACTTTCAGCAGACCCCTAGGCTACACCTTC. Translation gives CATSTFSRPLGYTF. The chain couples TRBV15 to TRBJ1-2, with D unresolved. CDR1 is LNHNV and CDR2 is YYDKDF in the germline V gene (reference sequence). Between the trimmed V and J ends, which lost 4 bases and 8 bases, there was a span of 17 bases. The CDR3 has 14 amino acids.